One and the same sample provided the 16 T cell receptor beta chains below, sequenced in a study of T cell responses to AZD1222 COVID-19 vaccine. Assay used: immunoSEQ multiplex PCR; TCRdb lists only in-frame clones, some missing. The sample has fewer than 200,000 clones; roughly 91% are singletons. The starting material was peripheral blood, obtained 28 days after the second AZD1222 dose. The receptor set was obtained from an adult who received the AZD1222 COVID-19 vaccine.

As regards this clone: Its ends do not fully match the called genes, so a read error is possible. The chain has TRBV7-7 and TRBJ2-7; TRBD1 aligns across 7 bases. Germline V gene data show CDR1 as SSHAT and CDR2 as FNYEAQ (reference sequence). The CDR3 has 15 amino acids. The CDR3 coding sequence is TGTGCTAGCAGCTTAGGTACAGGGGCCGAATACGAGCAGTACTTC. It codes for CASSLGTGAEYEQYF.

This chain connects TRBV2 to TRBJ2-7; TRBD1 matches 7 bases. The V segment lost 7 bases and the J segment 5 bases; nucleotides outside the gene matches: 8. Germline-derived CDR1 and CDR2 are SNHLY and FYNNEI. This CDR3 contains 13 residues. The CDR3 reads CASIPDREDEQYF. The CDR3 DNA sequence: TGTGCCAGCATTCCAGACAGGGAAGACGAGCAGTACTTC.

V is TRBV6-5 and J is TRBJ1-2; 9 positions match TRBD1. V lost 6 bases, J lost 6 bases, and 5 bases stayed unmatched. This CDR3 spans 13 amino acids. The germline V gene has CDR1 MNHEY and CDR2 SVGAGI. CDR3: CASRRGQGHGYTF. In nucleotides, the CDR3 is TGTGCCAGCAGACGAGGACAGGGGCATGGCTACACCTTC.

V gene TRBV6-5 combines with J gene TRBJ2-1, with 11 nucleotides matching TRBD2. Germline assignment: CDR1 MNHEY and CDR2 SVGAGI. J gave up 4 bases and V 7 bases, and 6 bases lay outside the gene matches. The CDR3 runs to 15 residues. The CDR3 region has the DNA TGTGCCAGCACCACACTAGCGGGGGTATACAATGAGCAGTTCTTC. Its protein is CASTTLAGVYNEQFF.

This sequence joins TRBV7-3 and TRBJ2-2; TRBD1 is a possible D gene (5 bases). This CDR3 has 16 amino acids. V gave up 6 bases and J gave up 6 bases, with 20 bases separating them. CDR1 and CDR2 (germline): SGHTA, FQGTGA. The CDR3 protein is CASSLMGQAPAGELFF. CDR3 nucleotides: TGTGCCAGCAGTCTAATGGGGCAGGCCCCGGCCGGGGAGCTGTTTTTT.

This clone was seen only once. The CDR3 DNA sequence: TGTGCCACCAGTGATTTGGATACGCAGTATTTT. This translates into CATSDLDTQYF. The rearrangement uses TRBV24-1 and TRBJ2-3; D call uncertain. From germline, CDR1 is KGHDR and CDR2 SFDVKD. V lost 0 bases and J lost 6, with 0 bases in between. The CDR3 totals 11 residues.

V and J are TRBV20-1 and TRBJ2-3; D remains unclear. The length of the CDR3 is 10 residues. Germline CDR1 and CDR2: DFQATT and SNEGSKA (reference sequence). V lost 7 bases to trimming and J lost 4 bases, with 6 bases between them. DNA for the CDR3: TGCAGTGTCGAGGCAGATACGCAGTATTTT. Residues: CSVEADTQYF.

This chain uses TRBV13 with TRBJ1-3; no clear D gene. Trimming removed 0 bases at V and 0 bases at J, with 3 bases between. CDR1 and CDR2 from the germline V gene are PRHDT and FYEKMQ (reference sequence). CDR3 length: 14 residues. CDR3 nucleotide sequence: TGTGCCAGCAGCTTAGGGGTCTCTGGAAACACCATATATTTT. Its protein product is CASSLGVSGNTIYF.

The gene calls are TRBV5-4 and TRBJ2-7; 7 bases match TRBD1. The CDR3 loop spans 14 amino acids. Trimming cost V 5 bases and J 2 bases; bases outside gene matches: 7. CDR1 and CDR2 from the germline V gene are SGHNT and YYREEE (reference sequence). CDR3 DNA: TGTGCCAGCAGGAGAGCAGGGGGTCCCTACGAGCAGTACTTC. Encoded protein: CASRRAGGPYEQYF.

The gene calls are TRBV7-6 and TRBJ1-4; 9 bases agree with TRBD1. This CDR3 comprises 14 residues. CDR1 and CDR2 from the germline V gene are SGHVS and FNYEAQ. After removal of 5 bases from V and 7 bases from J, the junction contained 5 bases not matched to a gene. Here the CDR3 reads CASSLGTGPEKLFF. DNA for the CDR3: TGTGCCAGCAGCCTCGGGACAGGGCCTGAAAAACTGTTTTTT. The full variable domain, with the rest looked up from reference TRBV7-6 and TRBJ1-4, is GAGVSQSPRYKVTKRGQDVALRCDPISGHVSLYWYRQALGQGPEFLTYFNYEAQQDKSGLPNDRFSAERPEGSISTLTIQRTEQRDSAMYRCASSLGTGPEKLFFGSGTQLSVL.

The rearrangement joins TRBV19 to TRBJ2-5, with 7 bases that match TRBD1. This CDR3 has 16 residues. Germline CDR1 is LNHDA and CDR2 is SQIVND (reference sequence). V shed 1 base, J shed 2 bases, and the junction held 7 bases outside the gene matches. CDR3 coding DNA: TGTGCCAGTAGTATAGTTCTGGCAGGGGGACAAGAGACCCAGTACTTC. As protein: CASSIVLAGGQETQYF.

In nucleotides, the CDR3 is TGTGCCAGCACCTCGGGCGGGCGAGGTCCTAACTATGGCTACACCTTC. This translates into CASTSGGRGPNYGYTF. The chain links TRBV3-1 (or the pseudogene TRBV3-2) to TRBJ1-2; D unclear. Germline V gene sequence: CDR1 LGHDT, CDR2 YNNKEL (reference sequence). The CDR3 extends over 16 amino acids. The V and J ends lost 7 bases and 0 bases respectively, with 18 bases between them.

This clone is classed as medium-sized. The CDR3 here is CASSFEGNYGYTF. For the CDR3, the DNA is TGTGCCAGCAGTTTCGAGGGTAACTATGGCTACACCTTC. The V and J genes are TRBV27 and TRBJ1-2, with no clear D. This CDR3 spans 13 amino acids. Germline V lookup: CDR1 MNHEY, CDR2 SMNVEV (reference sequence). The V end was cut by 3 bases, the J end by 1 base, with 6 bases between.

V gene TRBV12-5 combines with J gene TRBJ2-1; 9 bases fit TRBD1. The CDR3 has 14 residues. Losses at the gene ends were 5 bases for V and 7 bases for J; bases not matched to a gene: 6. From germline, CDR1 is LGHNT and CDR2 FRNRAP. The CDR3 nucleotides read TGTGCTAGTGGTAGGGACAGGGTGGTGAATGAGCAGTTCTTC. Its translation is CASGRDRVVNEQFF.

The chain carries TRBV7-9 and TRBJ2-7; maybe TRBD1 (6 bases). The CDR3 extends over 16 amino acids. V shed 4 bases and J shed 0 bases, with 16 bases lying between them. The V gene's germline CDR1 is SEHNR and CDR2 FQNEAQ (reference sequence). As DNA, the CDR3 is TGTGCCAGCAGCTCCACTTCGGGACACCTCTCCTACGAGCAGTACTTC. It encodes CASSSTSGHLSYEQYF.

The genes are TRBV9 and TRBJ2-5; TRBD2 matches 7 bases. This CDR3 comprises 16 residues. With 0 bases clipped from V and 4 bases from J, the junction kept 9 bases outside the gene matches. The germline CDR1 and CDR2 sequences are SGDLS and YYNGEE. In nucleotides, the CDR3 is TGTGCCAGCAGCGTAGGTATTGGCGGGAGTGGAGAGACCCAGTACTTC. It yields the protein CASSVGIGGSGETQYF.